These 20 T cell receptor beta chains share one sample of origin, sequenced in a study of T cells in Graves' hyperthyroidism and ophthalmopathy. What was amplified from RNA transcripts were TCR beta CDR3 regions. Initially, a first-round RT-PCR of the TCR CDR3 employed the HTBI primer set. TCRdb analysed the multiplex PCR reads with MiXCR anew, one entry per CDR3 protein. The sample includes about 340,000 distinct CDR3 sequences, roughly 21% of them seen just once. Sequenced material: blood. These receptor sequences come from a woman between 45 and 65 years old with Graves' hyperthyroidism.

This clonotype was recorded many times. The CDR3 sequence: CASSAVHLNTEAFF. For the CDR3, the DNA is TGCGCCAGCAGCGCCGTGCATTTGAACACTGAAGCTTTCTTT. This chain links TRBV5-1 with TRBJ1-1, with D hard to call. Germline loops: CDR1 SGHRS, CDR2 YFSETQ. The CDR3 extends over 14 amino acids. Trimming left V 4 bases short and J 0 bases short, with 10 bases between.

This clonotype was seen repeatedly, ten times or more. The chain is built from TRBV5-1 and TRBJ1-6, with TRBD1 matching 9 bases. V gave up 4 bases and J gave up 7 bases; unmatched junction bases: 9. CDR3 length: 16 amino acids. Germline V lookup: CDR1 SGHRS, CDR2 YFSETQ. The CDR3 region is CASSLGQGVENSPLHF. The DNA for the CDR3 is TGCGCCAGCAGCCTGGGACAGGGCGTCGAGAATTCACCCCTCCACTTT.

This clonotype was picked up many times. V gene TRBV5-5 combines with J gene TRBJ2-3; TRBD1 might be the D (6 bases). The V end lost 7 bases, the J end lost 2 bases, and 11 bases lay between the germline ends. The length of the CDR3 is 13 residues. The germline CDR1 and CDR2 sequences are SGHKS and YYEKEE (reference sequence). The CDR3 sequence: CASGRTATDTQYF. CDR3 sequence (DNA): TGTGCCAGCGGCAGGACAGCCACAGATACGCAGTATTTT. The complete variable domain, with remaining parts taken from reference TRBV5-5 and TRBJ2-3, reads DAGVTQSPTHLIKTRGQQVTLRCSPISGHKSVSWYQQVLGQGPQFIFQYYEKEERGRGNFPDRFSARQFPNYSSELNVNALLLGDSALYLCASGRTATDTQYFGPGTRLTVL.

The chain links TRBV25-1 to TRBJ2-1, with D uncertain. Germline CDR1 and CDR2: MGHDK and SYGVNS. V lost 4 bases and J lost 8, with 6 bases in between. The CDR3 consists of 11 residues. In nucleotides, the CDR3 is TGTGCCAGCAGTGTACACGATGAGCAGTTCTTC. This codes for CASSVHDEQFF.

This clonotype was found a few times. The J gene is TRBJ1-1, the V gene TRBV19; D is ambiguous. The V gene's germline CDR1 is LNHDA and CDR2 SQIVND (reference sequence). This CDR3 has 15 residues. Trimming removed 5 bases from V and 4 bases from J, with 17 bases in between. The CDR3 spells CASSPSGGIGTEAFF. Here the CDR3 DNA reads TGTGCCAGTAGTCCGTCTGGTGGGATTGGCACTGAAGCTTTCTTT.

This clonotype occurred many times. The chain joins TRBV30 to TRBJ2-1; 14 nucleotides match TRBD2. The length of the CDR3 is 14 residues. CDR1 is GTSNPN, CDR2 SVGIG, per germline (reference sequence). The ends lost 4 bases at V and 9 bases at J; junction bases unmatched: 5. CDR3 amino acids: CAWIRGLAGAEQFF. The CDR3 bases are TGTGCCTGGATTAGGGGACTAGCGGGAGCTGAGCAGTTCTTC. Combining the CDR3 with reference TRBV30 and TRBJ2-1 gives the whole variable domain SQTIHQWPATLVQPVGSPLSLECTVEGTSNPNLYWYRQAAGRGLQLLFYSVGIGQISSEVPQNLSASRPQDRQFILSSKKLLLSDSGFYLCAWIRGLAGAEQFFGPGTRLTVL.

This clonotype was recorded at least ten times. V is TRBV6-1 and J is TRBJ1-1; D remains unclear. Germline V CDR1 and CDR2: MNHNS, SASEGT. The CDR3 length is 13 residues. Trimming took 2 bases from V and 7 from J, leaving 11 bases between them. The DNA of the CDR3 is TGTGCCAGCAGTGAACTGGGGATGGGTGAAGCTTTCTTT. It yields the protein CASSELGMGEAFF.

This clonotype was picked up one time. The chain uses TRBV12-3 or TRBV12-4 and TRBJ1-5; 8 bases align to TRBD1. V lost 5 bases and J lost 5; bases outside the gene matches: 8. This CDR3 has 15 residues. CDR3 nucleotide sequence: TGTGCCAGCAGTCAGGGGGCTGGTAGGTATCAGCCCCAGCATTTT. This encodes CASSQGAGRYQPQHF.

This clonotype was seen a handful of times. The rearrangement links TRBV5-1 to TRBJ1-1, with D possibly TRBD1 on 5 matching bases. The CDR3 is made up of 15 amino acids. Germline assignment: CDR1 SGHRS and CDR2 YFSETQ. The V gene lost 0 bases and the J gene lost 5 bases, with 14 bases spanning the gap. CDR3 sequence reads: CASSLAPGINTEAFF. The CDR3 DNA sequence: TGCGCCAGCAGCTTGGCTCCAGGGATAAATACTGAAGCTTTCTTT.

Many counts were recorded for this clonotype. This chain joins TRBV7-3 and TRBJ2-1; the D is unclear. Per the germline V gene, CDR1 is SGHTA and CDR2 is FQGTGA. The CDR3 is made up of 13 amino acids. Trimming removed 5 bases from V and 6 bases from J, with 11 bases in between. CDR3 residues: CASSNVASNEQFF. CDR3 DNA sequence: TGTGCCAGCAGCAACGTGGCCTCCAATGAGCAGTTCTTC.

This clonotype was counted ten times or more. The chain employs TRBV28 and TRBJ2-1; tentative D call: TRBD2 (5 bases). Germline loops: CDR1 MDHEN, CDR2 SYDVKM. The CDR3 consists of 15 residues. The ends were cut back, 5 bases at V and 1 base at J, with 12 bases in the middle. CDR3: CASSPLGRSYNEQFF. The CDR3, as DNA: TGTGCCAGCAGTCCACTAGGTCGATCCTACAATGAGCAGTTCTTC.

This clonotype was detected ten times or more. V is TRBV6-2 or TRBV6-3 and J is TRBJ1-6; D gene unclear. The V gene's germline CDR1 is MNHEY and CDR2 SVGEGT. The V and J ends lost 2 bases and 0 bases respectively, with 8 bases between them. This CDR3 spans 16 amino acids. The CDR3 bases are TGTGCCAGCAGTTACGATCGGGGCTCCTATAATTCACCCCTCCACTTT. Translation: CASSYDRGSYNSPLHF.

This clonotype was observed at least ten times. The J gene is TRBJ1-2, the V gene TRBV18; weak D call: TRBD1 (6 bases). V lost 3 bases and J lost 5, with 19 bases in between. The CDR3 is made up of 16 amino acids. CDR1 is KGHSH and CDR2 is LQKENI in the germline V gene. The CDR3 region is CASSPTGTSFSYGYTF. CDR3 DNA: TGTGCCAGCTCACCCACAGGGACCTCCTTCTCTTATGGCTACACCTTC.

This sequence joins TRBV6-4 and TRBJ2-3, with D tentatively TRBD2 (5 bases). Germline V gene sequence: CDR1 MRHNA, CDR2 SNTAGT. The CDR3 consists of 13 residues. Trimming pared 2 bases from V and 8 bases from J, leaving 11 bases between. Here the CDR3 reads CASSDPGSGTQYF. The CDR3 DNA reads TGTGCCAGCAGTGACCCGGGGTCCGGTACGCAGTATTTT.

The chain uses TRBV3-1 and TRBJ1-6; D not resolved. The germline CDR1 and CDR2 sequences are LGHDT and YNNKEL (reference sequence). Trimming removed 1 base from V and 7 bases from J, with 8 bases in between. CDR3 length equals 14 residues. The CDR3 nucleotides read TGTGCCAGCAGCCAAGGCCGCAAAAATTCACCCCTCCACTTT. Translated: CASSQGRKNSPLHF.

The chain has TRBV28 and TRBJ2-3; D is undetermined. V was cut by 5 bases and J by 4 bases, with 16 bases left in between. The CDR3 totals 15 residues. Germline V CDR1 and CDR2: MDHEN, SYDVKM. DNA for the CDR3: TGTGCCAGCAGTCAACAGCTCCTCCGCGCAGATACGCAGTATTTT. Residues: CASSQQLLRADTQYF.

Here the CDR3 reads CASSRPLTGANVLTF. CDR3 DNA: TGTGCCAGCAGCCGCCCTTTAACTGGGGCCAACGTCCTGACTTTC. The chain links TRBV6-1 to TRBJ2-6; D unclear. The germline V and J ends were trimmed by 6 bases and 2 bases, with 11 bases remaining between them. CDR3 size: 15 residues. CDR1 and CDR2 from the germline V gene are MNHNS and SASEGT.

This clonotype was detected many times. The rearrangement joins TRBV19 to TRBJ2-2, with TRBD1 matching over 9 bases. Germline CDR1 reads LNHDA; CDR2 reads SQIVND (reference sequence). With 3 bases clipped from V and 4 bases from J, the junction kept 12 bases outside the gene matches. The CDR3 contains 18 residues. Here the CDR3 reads CASSMGRGQGIRTGELFF. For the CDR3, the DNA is TGTGCCAGTAGTATGGGTCGGGGACAGGGTATCCGCACCGGGGAGCTGTTTTTT. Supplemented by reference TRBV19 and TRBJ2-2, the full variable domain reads DGGITQSPKYLFRKEGQNVTLSCEQNLNHDAMYWYRQDPGQGLRLIYYSQIVNDFQKGDIAEGYSVSREKKESFPLTVTSAQKNPTAFYLCASSMGRGQGIRTGELFFGEGSRLTVL.

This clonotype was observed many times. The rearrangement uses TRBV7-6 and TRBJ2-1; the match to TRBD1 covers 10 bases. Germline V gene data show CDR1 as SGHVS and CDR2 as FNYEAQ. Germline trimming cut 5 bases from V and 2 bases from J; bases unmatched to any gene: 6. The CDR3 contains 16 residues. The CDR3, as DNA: TGTGCCAGCAGCCCGAGAGGACAGGGGGCCTACAATGAGCAGTTCTTC. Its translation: CASSPRGQGAYNEQFF.

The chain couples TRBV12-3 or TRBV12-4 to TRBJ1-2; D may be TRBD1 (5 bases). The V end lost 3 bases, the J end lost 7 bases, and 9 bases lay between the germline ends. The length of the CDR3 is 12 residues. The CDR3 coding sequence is TGTGCCAGCAGTTTCAGGGATGTTGGCTACACCTTC. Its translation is CASSFRDVGYTF.